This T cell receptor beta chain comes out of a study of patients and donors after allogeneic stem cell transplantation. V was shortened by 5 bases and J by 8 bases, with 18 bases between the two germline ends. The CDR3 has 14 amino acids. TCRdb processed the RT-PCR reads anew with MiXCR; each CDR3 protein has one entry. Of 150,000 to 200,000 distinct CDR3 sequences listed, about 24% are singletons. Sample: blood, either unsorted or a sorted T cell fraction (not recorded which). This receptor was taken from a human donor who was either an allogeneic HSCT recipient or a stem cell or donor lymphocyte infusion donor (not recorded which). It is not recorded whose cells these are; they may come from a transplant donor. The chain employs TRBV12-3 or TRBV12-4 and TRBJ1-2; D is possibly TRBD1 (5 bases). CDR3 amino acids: CASSRGRPRSGYTF. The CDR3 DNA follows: TGTGCCAGCAGTCGGGGACGGCCGAGGAGCGGCTACACCTTC.